These T cell receptor beta chains were read from a single sample in a study of blood T cell repertoires in COVID-19. Sequenced by immunoSEQ multiplex PCR; TCRdb stores in-frame clones only, minus some. The table has around 40,000 clones, approximately 92% seen once. The sample comprised peripheral blood. The origin of the receptors is a man aged 25-40 years with active or convalescent COVID-19. CDR3s include the opening cysteine and the closing phenylalanine or tryptophan. The D gene is left open where the match is weak. A row's size may be missing; if present it is once, few, many or a size class.

V gene,clone size,D gene,J gene,CDR3 protein,CDR3 DNA
TRBV5-6,once,-,TRBJ1-5,CASSVRGRDNQPQHF,TGTGCCAGCAGCGTCAGGGGTCGGGACAATCAGCCCCAGCATTTT
TRBV10-3,-,TRBD1,TRBJ1-1,CAISDRDRAGPEAFF,TGTGCCATCAGTGACCGGGACAGGGCGGGGCCTGAAGCTTTCTTT
TRBV27,-,-,TRBJ1-2,CASRTDRYGYTF,TGTGCCAGCAGAACGGACAGATATGGCTACACCTTC
TRBV29-1,-,-,TRBJ2-7,CSVRYRGGYEQYF,TGCAGCGTTCGCTACAGGGGGGGCTACGAGCAGTACTTC
TRBV2,-,-,TRBJ1-4,CASSYSGVTEKLFF,TGTGCCAGCAGTTACTCAGGGGTTACTGAAAAACTGTTTTTT
TRBV5-1,-,TRBD1,TRBJ2-5,CASSLAGQGTGTQYF,TGCGCCAGCAGCTTGGCGGGACAGGGAACAGGGACCCAGTACTTC
TRBV11-2,-,-,TRBJ2-2,CASSHPRGSMNGELFF,TGTGCCAGCAGCCACCCTCGGGGGAGTATGAACGGGGAGCTGTTTTTT
TRBV7-9,-,-,TRBJ2-5,CASTLQGQETQYF,TGTGCCAGCACGTTACAGGGACAAGAGACCCAGTACTTC
TRBV3-1/TRBV3-2,-,-,TRBJ2-1,CASSQDNRGGPSYNEQFF,TGTGCCAGCAGCCAAGATAACAGGGGGGGGCCATCCTACAATGAGCAGTTCTTC
TRBV29-1,-,TRBD1,TRBJ1-1,CSGWDREAFF,TGCAGCGGTTGGGACAGGGAGGCTTTCTTT
TRBV11-3,-,TRBD2,TRBJ2-1,CASSLRKTSVLKQFF,TGTGCCAGCAGCTTGCGCAAGACTAGCGTCCTCAAGCAGTTCTTC
TRBV5-4,-,-,TRBJ1-2,CASSLGGRSGYTF,TGTGCCAGCAGCTTGGGAGGCAGATCCGGCTACACCTTC
TRBV5-6,-,-,TRBJ2-5,CASRHRRSSQYF,TGTGCCAGCAGACACCGACGGAGTTCCCAGTACTTC
TRBV12-5,-,-,TRBJ2-3,CASGLVQTTDTQYF,TGTGCTAGTGGTTTGGTACAAACCACAGATACGCAGTATTTT
TRBV6-6,-,TRBD1,TRBJ1-2,CASISRDRGSYGYTF,TGTGCCAGCATTAGCCGGGACAGGGGTTCGTATGGCTACACCTTC
TRBV4-1,-,TRBD2,TRBJ2-7,CASSQDFSGGSYEQYF,TGCGCCAGCAGCCAAGATTTCAGCGGGGGCTCCTACGAGCAGTACTTC
TRBV20-1,-,TRBD2,TRBJ2-5,CSASDRTSGQETQYF,TGCAGTGCTAGTGATCGGACTAGCGGCCAAGAGACCCAGTACTTC
TRBV2,-,-,TRBJ2-2,CASMEETTLTGELFF,TGTGCCAGCATGGAAGAGACTACACTGACCGGGGAGCTGTTTTTT
TRBV2,-,TRBD1,TRBJ1-5,CASREQGAPQPQHF,TGTGCCAGCAGGGAACAGGGGGCTCCTCAGCCCCAGCATTTT
TRBV6-5,-,-,TRBJ1-6,CASSTEPVYNSPLHF,TGTGCCAGCTCGACGGAGCCCGTCTATAATTCACCCCTCCACTTT
TRBV7-6,-,-,TRBJ2-2,CASSSIPSGSITGELFF,TGTGCCAGCAGCTCAATCCCCTCGGGGAGTATCACCGGGGAGCTGTTTTTT
TRBV18,-,TRBD1,TRBJ2-3,CASSPGQGHADTQYF,TGTGCCAGCTCACCGGGACAGGGGCATGCAGATACGCAGTATTTT
TRBV5-4,-,-,TRBJ1-1,CASSQDTHTEAFF,TGTGCCAGCAGTCAGGACACCCACACTGAAGCTTTCTTT
TRBV3-1/TRBV3-2,-,TRBD2,TRBJ2-5,CASSQGSSGGARQETQYF,TGTGCCAGCAGCCAAGGATCTAGCGGGGGGGCGAGGCAAGAGACCCAGTACTTC
TRBV29-1,-,TRBD1,TRBJ1-2,CSAGQGSNGYTF,TGCAGCGCAGGACAGGGTTCGAATGGCTACACCTTC
TRBV2,-,TRBD2,TRBJ2-4,CASSPPDGRNIQYF,TGTGCCAGCAGTCCCCCGGACGGGAGGAACATTCAGTACTTC
TRBV19,-,-,TRBJ1-1,CASSTQGRPLNTEAFF,TGTGCCAGTAGTACCCAGGGTCGACCCTTGAACACTGAAGCTTTCTTT
TRBV7-8,-,TRBD1,TRBJ1-2,CATKGQDNYGYTF,TGTGCCACCAAGGGACAGGATAACTATGGCTACACCTTC
TRBV6-6,-,-,TRBJ2-2,CASCPTDTGELFF,TGTGCCTCCTGCCCGACAGACACCGGGGAGCTGTTTTTT
TRBV11-2,-,-,TRBJ2-2,CASSLGGNTGELFF,TGTGCCAGCAGCTTGGGGGGTAACACCGGGGAGCTGTTTTTT
TRBV24-1,-,-,TRBJ2-3,CATSEAGEGTDTQYF,TGTGCCACCAGTGAAGCAGGGGAAGGCACAGATACGCAGTATTTT
TRBV5-1,-,-,TRBJ2-5,CASSPGVLIRETQYF,TGCGCCAGCAGCCCGGGGGTTCTTATCCGAGAGACCCAGTACTTC
TRBV28,few,-,TRBJ1-1,CASSLNKGRGTEAFF,TGTGCCAGCAGTTTAAATAAGGGTCGGGGCACTGAAGCTTTCTTT
TRBV6-5,-,-,TRBJ1-6,CASTQRAISNSPLHF,TGTGCCAGCACTCAGAGGGCTATTAGTAATTCACCCCTCCACTTT
TRBV5-1,-,TRBD1,TRBJ1-3,CASSRDSPSSGNTIYF,TGCGCCAGCAGCAGGGACAGCCCGAGCTCTGGAAACACCATATATTTT
TRBV20-1,-,-,TRBJ2-3,CSASRVSRTDTQYF,TGCAGTGCAAGTAGAGTTTCGCGTACAGATACGCAGTATTTT
TRBV7-3,once,TRBD1,TRBJ2-3,CASSLGTGDDTQYF,TGTGCCAGCAGCTTAGGGACAGGGGACGATACGCAGTATTTT
TRBV2,-,-,TRBJ2-2,CASRTGLNTGELFF,TGTGCCAGCAGAACGGGACTGAACACCGGGGAGCTGTTTTTT
TRBV19,-,TRBD1,TRBJ1-6,CASRPGERTGGYLLHF,TGTGCCAGTCGCCCCGGGGAGCGGACAGGGGGCTATCTCCTCCACTTT
TRBV11-3,-,-,TRBJ2-7,CASSLQGGDEQYF,TGTGCCAGCAGCTTGCAGGGCGGGGACGAGCAGTACTTC
TRBV3-1/TRBV3-2,-,TRBD2,TRBJ2-2,CASRRFSGLIPNTGELFF,TGTGCCAGCAGAAGGTTTAGCGGGCTTATCCCGAACACCGGGGAGCTGTTTTTT
TRBV19,-,TRBD1,TRBJ1-5,CASTLTGERKPQHF,TGTGCCAGTACCTTAACAGGGGAAAGGAAGCCCCAGCATTTT
TRBV4-1,-,TRBD1,TRBJ1-5,CASSQPDRGNNQPQHF,TGCGCCAGCAGCCAACCTGACAGGGGGAACAATCAGCCCCAGCATTTT
TRBV6-1,-,-,TRBJ2-4,CASSEEDQGIDIQYF,TGTGCCAGCAGTGAAGAGGATCAGGGAATAGACATTCAGTACTTC
TRBV29-1,-,TRBD1,TRBJ1-1,CSGGQGLNTEAFF,TGCAGCGGGGGACAGGGGTTGAACACTGAAGCTTTCTTT
TRBV18,once,TRBD2,TRBJ2-1,CASSSGLDEQFF,TGTGCCAGCTCATCGGGACTAGATGAGCAGTTCTTC
TRBV9,once,TRBD1,TRBJ1-1,CASSRGGTGTEAFF,TGTGCCAGCAGCCGAGGGGGCACGGGCACTGAAGCTTTCTTT
TRBV18,-,-,TRBJ1-2,CASSPPTEARGYTF,TGTGCCAGCTCACCACCAACAGAAGCTCGGGGCTACACCTTC
TRBV27,-,-,TRBJ2-3,CASSSPLSDTQYF,TGTGCCAGCAGCTCTCCCCTCTCTGATACGCAGTATTTT
TRBV18,-,TRBD2,TRBJ2-3,CASSPPKRGSTDTQYF,TGTGCCAGCTCACCGCCCAAGCGGGGAAGCACAGATACGCAGTATTTT
TRBV7-9,-,-,TRBJ2-7,CASSFPGGSYEQYF,TGTGCCAGCAGCTTCCCCGGGGGCTCCTACGAGCAGTACTTC
TRBV6-5,-,TRBD1,TRBJ1-1,CASSQRGLGTEAFF,TGTGCCAGCAGTCAAAGGGGGCTGGGCACTGAAGCTTTCTTT
TRBV2,-,-,TRBJ1-1,CASKEVRASMNTEAFF,TGTGCCAGCAAAGAAGTGAGGGCTTCCATGAACACTGAAGCTTTCTTT
TRBV19,-,TRBD1,TRBJ1-5,CASRTDRGGNQPQHF,TGTGCCAGTAGGACGGACAGGGGAGGAAATCAGCCCCAGCATTTT
TRBV13,-,TRBD1,TRBJ1-6,CASSNDRGWNSPLHF,TGTGCCAGCAGCAACGACAGGGGTTGGAATTCACCCCTCCACTTT
TRBV5-3,few,-,TRBJ1-1,CARYTKNTEAFF,TGTGCCAGATACACAAAAAACACTGAAGCTTTCTTT
TRBV4-3,-,-,TRBJ2-1,CASSQAPSAVDEQFF,TGCGCCAGCAGCCAAGCCCCCTCAGCGGTCGATGAGCAGTTCTTC